These T cell receptor beta chains were read from a single sample in a study of T-cell memory formation after mild COVID-19. TCRdb used MiXCR to reprocess the 5' RACE reads, holding one entry per CDR3 protein. Here the sample spans 90,000 to 130,000 distinct CDR3 sequences, 15% to 20% being singletons. Sequenced sample: PBMCs or a T cell subset sorted from them (not recorded which). The receptors were gathered from a man younger than 35 who had mild COVID-19 (a few samples of this study predate the infection). Cell type and time point are not known. CDR3s include the opening cysteine and the closing phenylalanine or tryptophan. A D gene is named only where the DNA matches it firmly. Only some rows state a clone size, as once, few, many or a class for expanded clones.

>TRBV4-1|NA|NA|TRBJ1-1
CASSHLRGSFTEAFF
TGCGCCAGCAGCCATTTAAGGGGGTCGTTCACTGAAGCTTTCTTT
>TRBV9|many|NA|TRBJ2-7
CASSRGVDAPYEQYF
TGTGCCAGCAGCCGGGGAGTAGATGCGCCGTACGAGCAGTACTTC
>TRBV4-2|few|NA|TRBJ2-1
CASSQVRGVGGLSVGEQFF
TGTGCCAGCAGCCAAGTGCGCGGGGTAGGGGGTCTCTCCGTCGGTGAGCAGTTCTTC
>TRBV5-1|NA|NA|TRBJ2-1
CASSPLAGTVYNEQFF
TGTGCCAGCAGCCCACTCGCCGGGACGGTATACAATGAGCAGTTCTTC
>TRBV4-2|few|NA|TRBJ1-1
CASSQATAGPRTEAFF
TGTGCCAGCAGCCAAGCGACAGCCGGGCCGAGAACTGAAGCTTTCTTT
>TRBV20-1|few|NA|TRBJ2-3
CSAREPKTDTQYF
TGCAGTGCTAGAGAGCCCAAAACCGATACGCAGTATTTT
>TRBV6-6|few|NA|TRBJ2-5
CASSYASGNQETQYF
TGTGCCAGCAGTTACGCTTCAGGGAACCAAGAGACCCAGTACTTC
>TRBV12-3/TRBV12-4|many|TRBD2|TRBJ2-5
CASSFSGGEETQYF
TGTGCCAGCAGTTTTAGCGGGGGGGAAGAGACCCAGTACTTC
>TRBV7-2|NA|NA|TRBJ1-2
CASSLEGLNYGYTF
TGTGCCAGCAGCTTAGAGGGACTTAACTATGGCTACACCTTC
>TRBV10-2|few|NA|TRBJ2-7
CASSEFPNLSYEQYF
TGCGCCAGCAGTGAGTTTCCTAATCTTTCCTACGAGCAGTACTTC
>TRBV10-3|NA|TRBD1|TRBJ2-3
CATTGDTDTDTQYF
TGTGCCACCACAGGGGATACAGACACAGATACGCAGTATTTT
>TRBV4-1|few|TRBD2|TRBJ2-7
CASSRAGALGEQYF
TGCGCCAGCAGCCGAGCGGGGGCCCTAGGGGAGCAGTACTTC
>TRBV5-1|few|NA|TRBJ1-1
CASSWGGRDTEAFF
TGCGCCAGCAGCTGGGGGGGGCGCGACACTGAAGCTTTCTTT
>TRBV12-3/TRBV12-4|NA|NA|TRBJ1-2
CASSLSDRGYTF
TGTGCCAGCAGTTTAAGTGACCGCGGCTACACCTTC
>TRBV7-2|NA|NA|TRBJ2-6
CASSSYLPGANVLTF
TGTGCCAGCAGCTCGTATCTTCCTGGGGCCAACGTCCTGACTTTC
>TRBV20-1|many|NA|TRBJ2-7
CSAALPSLGSYEQYF
TGCAGTGCTGCCCTCCCCTCTCTTGGGTCGTACGAGCAGTACTTC
>TRBV2|NA|TRBD2|TRBJ2-3
CASREAGGAADTQYF
TGTGCCAGCAGGGAAGCGGGGGGGGCCGCAGATACGCAGTATTTT
>TRBV20-1|NA|NA|TRBJ1-1
CSARDRKTNTEAFF
TGCAGTGCTAGAGATCGCAAAACAAACACTGAAGCTTTCTTT
>TRBV12-3/TRBV12-4|few|TRBD2|TRBJ2-3
CASSASGVDTQYF
TGTGCCAGCAGTGCTAGCGGGGTAGATACGCAGTATTTT
>TRBV7-2|few|NA|TRBJ2-3
CASSLGAATDTQYF
TGTGCCAGCAGCTTAGGTGCAGCCACAGATACGCAGTATTTT
>TRBV25-1|NA|TRBD1|TRBJ2-5
CASSVLGQGYKETQYF
TGTGCCAGCAGTGTACTGGGACAGGGGTACAAAGAGACCCAGTACTTC
>TRBV7-2|few|NA|TRBJ1-5
CASQGYNQPQHF
TGTGCCAGCCAGGGGTACAATCAGCCCCAGCATTTT
>TRBV27|NA|NA|TRBJ2-5
CASSLRVKETQYF
TGTGCCAGCAGTTTGCGAGTTAAAGAGACCCAGTACTTC
>TRBV4-3|NA|TRBD2|TRBJ2-5
CASSQGLAGDQETQYF
TGCGCCAGCAGCCAAGGGCTAGCGGGGGACCAAGAGACCCAGTACTTC
>TRBV2|many|NA|TRBJ1-1
CASSVAVQMNTEAFF
TGTGCCAGCAGTGTCGCAGTTCAGATGAACACTGAAGCTTTCTTT
>TRBV29-1|few|TRBD1|TRBJ1-5
CSVRDRANQPQHF
TGCAGCGTGAGAGACAGGGCAAATCAGCCCCAGCATTTT
>TRBV11-2|many|NA|TRBJ2-3
CASSPSGYTQYF
TGTGCCAGCAGCCCTAGTGGGTATACGCAGTATTTT
>TRBV7-9|NA|TRBD1|TRBJ2-2
CASSFTTGGYTGELFF
TGTGCCAGCAGCTTTACGACAGGGGGCTACACCGGGGAGCTGTTTTTT
>TRBV4-3|few|TRBD1|TRBJ2-3
CASSPRTGGGTDTQYF
TGCGCCAGCAGCCCACGGACAGGGGGGGGCACAGATACGCAGTATTTT
>TRBV2|few|NA|TRBJ1-5
CASSYRVRADQPQHF
TGTGCCAGCAGTTACAGGGTACGGGCAGATCAGCCCCAGCATTTT
>TRBV7-9|few|TRBD2|TRBJ2-1
CASSLGLAGTSSYNEQFF
TGTGCCAGCAGCCTCGGACTAGCGGGGACCAGCTCCTACAATGAGCAGTTCTTC
>TRBV6-1|few|NA|TRBJ2-7
CASSEADGSYEQYF
TGTGCCAGCAGTGAAGCGGACGGCTCCTACGAGCAGTACTTC
>TRBV7-3|many|TRBD2|TRBJ2-1
CASSDPAGGGSYNEQFF
TGTGCCAGCAGCGATCCCGCAGGCGGGGGCTCCTACAATGAGCAGTTCTTC
>TRBV24-1|NA|TRBD2|TRBJ2-5
CATSERAGGSEETQYF
TGTGCCACCAGTGAACGAGCGGGGGGCAGTGAGGAGACCCAGTACTTC
>TRBV7-8|few|TRBD1|TRBJ1-1
CASSPPGTANTEAFF
TGTGCCAGCAGTCCCCCCGGGACAGCGAACACTGAAGCTTTCTTT
>TRBV4-2|NA|NA|TRBJ1-6
CASSQDRNSPLHF
TGTGCCAGCAGCCAAGATCGGAATTCACCCCTCCACTTT
>TRBV7-2|few|NA|TRBJ2-5
CASRAPGAQETQYF
TGTGCCAGCAGAGCCCCGGGAGCCCAAGAGACCCAGTACTTC
>TRBV12-3/TRBV12-4|many|NA|TRBJ2-3
CASTIGDTDTQYF
TGTGCCAGCACTATCGGGGACACAGATACGCAGTATTTT
>TRBV6-6|few|NA|TRBJ2-7
CASSPSGSYEQYF
TGTGCCAGCAGCCCCTCGGGGTCTTACGAGCAGTACTTC
>TRBV20-1|NA|TRBD2|TRBJ2-1
CSARDLRRGAHNEQFF
TGCAGTGCTAGAGATTTGCGGCGGGGGGCTCACAATGAGCAGTTCTTC
>TRBV7-2|few|NA|TRBJ2-2
CASSRRWGGYPGELFF
TGTGCCAGCAGCCGAAGGTGGGGGGGCTATCCCGGGGAGCTGTTTTTT
>TRBV7-9|many|NA|TRBJ1-3
CASSLNLRSGNTIYF
TGTGCCAGCAGCTTAAACCTTCGCTCTGGAAACACCATATATTTT
>TRBV19|few|NA|TRBJ1-1
CASSNTGGRTEAFF
TGTGCCAGTAGTAACACCGGCGGTCGGACTGAAGCTTTCTTT
>TRBV11-2|NA|NA|TRBJ2-2
CASSLALQRSGELFF
TGTGCCAGCAGCTTAGCCCTTCAGAGGTCCGGGGAGCTGTTTTTT
>TRBV28|NA|TRBD1|TRBJ1-5
CASSLEGRWGQPLNQPQHF
TGTGCCAGCAGTCTCGAAGGTCGTTGGGGACAGCCACTAAATCAGCCCCAGCATTTT
>TRBV6-6|NA|TRBD1|TRBJ1-2
CASSYVDRGPLF
TGTGCCAGCAGTTACGTCGACAGGGGGCCTCTTTTC
>TRBV2|NA|NA|TRBJ1-2
CASSEEGGYGYTF
TGTGCCAGCAGTGAAGAGGGGGGCTATGGCTACACCTTC
>TRBV5-1|many|NA|TRBJ2-3
CASSWTFGTDTQYF
TGCGCCAGCAGCTGGACCTTCGGGACAGATACGCAGTATTTT
>TRBV27|NA|NA|TRBJ2-3
CASRRDTNTDTQYF
TGTGCCAGCCGCCGGGACACAAACACAGATACGCAGTATTTT
>TRBV7-2|NA|TRBD2|TRBJ2-5
CASSPSGLVETQYF
TGTGCCAGCAGCCCATCGGGACTAGTGGAGACCCAGTACTTC
>TRBV7-3|NA|NA|TRBJ2-3
CASSLAARTDTQYF
TGTGCCAGCAGCTTAGCCGCTCGCACAGATACGCAGTATTTT